The next 30 T cell receptor beta chains were all read from a single sample in a study of blood T cell repertoires in COVID-19. Assay used: immunoSEQ multiplex PCR; TCRdb lists only in-frame clones, some missing. Among about 76,000 clones, more than 80% were seen once, and the ten largest hold 18%. Sequencing was done on a sample of peripheral blood. The receptors were gathered from a woman aged 60-75 years with acute or convalescent COVID-19.

This clone was counted once. The chain links TRBV27 to TRBJ2-3; no definite D call. CDR3 length: 13 residues. V shed 5 bases and J shed 4 bases, with 10 bases lying between them. Germline CDR1 reads MNHEY; CDR2 reads SMNVEV (reference sequence). CDR3 sequence (DNA): TGTGCCAGCAGTCATAATCGGGCAGATACGCAGTATTTT. Its translation is CASSHNRADTQYF.

This clone was recorded once. The chain is built from TRBV19 and TRBJ1-2, with a tentative D call TRBD1 (6 bases). V lost 5 bases, J lost 8 bases, and 15 bases lay in between. This CDR3 spans 13 amino acids. The germline gives CDR1 LNHDA, CDR2 SQIVND (reference sequence). The CDR3 sequence: CASSLFTGTGYTF. Written as DNA, the CDR3 is TGTGCCAGTAGTTTATTTACAGGGACCGGCTACACCTTC. Supplemented by reference TRBV19 and TRBJ1-2, the full variable domain reads DGGITQSPKYLFRKEGQNVTLSCEQNLNHDAMYWYRQDPGQGLRLIYYSQIVNDFQKGDIAEGYSVSREKKESFPLTVTSAQKNPTAFYLCASSLFTGTGYTFGSGTRLTVV.

This clone was recorded only once. This rearrangement joins TRBV5-1 to TRBJ2-3; D perhaps matches TRBD2 (6 bases). The CDR3 consists of 16 residues. CDR1 is SGHRS, CDR2 YFSETQ, per germline. Trimming shortened V by 2 bases and J by 1 base, and 14 bases separated the two germline ends. The CDR3 bases are TGCGCCAGCAGCTTTCTCGCGGGGCAGGGCACAGATACGCAGTATTTT. Translating it yields CASSFLAGQGTDTQYF.

This chain joins TRBV9 and TRBJ2-7, with TRBD1 matching over 10 bases. The CDR3 totals 15 residues. V lost 2 bases and J lost 5; bases outside the gene matches: 7. CDR1 is SGDLS, CDR2 YYNGEE, per germline. The CDR3 is CASSVRDRGSDEQYF. The CDR3 coding sequence is TGTGCCAGCAGCGTCCGGGACAGGGGATCGGACGAGCAGTACTTC.

The chain has TRBV4-3 and TRBJ2-4; tentatively, D is TRBD1 (5 bases). Between the trimmed V and J ends, which lost 0 bases and 2 bases, there was a span of 14 bases. The CDR3 runs 17 residues. Germline assignment: CDR1 LGHNA and CDR2 YSLEER. CDR3 region: CASSQDLGRQTKNIQYF. The CDR3 bases are TGCGCCAGCAGCCAAGATCTTGGGCGACAGACCAAAAACATTCAGTACTTC.

The rearrangement links TRBV5-3 to TRBJ1-1; the match to TRBD1 covers 10 bases. TRBV5-3 is given ORF status, its function remaining uncertain. The V and J ends lost 4 bases and 5 bases, in that order; junction bases with no gene match: 8. There are 15 residues in the CDR3. The CDR3 loop reads CARSPDRGQVTEAFF. CDR3 bases: TGTGCCAGAAGCCCTGACAGGGGGCAGGTTACTGAAGCTTTCTTT.

This chain joins TRBV12-5 and TRBJ2-5; 14 bases agree with TRBD2. Germline-derived CDR1 and CDR2 are LGHNT and FRNRAP. CDR3 length equals 19 residues. V shed 2 bases and J 2 bases; nucleotides not matched to a gene: 10. The CDR3 is CASGLPLGLAGGEQETQYF. The CDR3 nucleotides read TGTGCTAGTGGTTTGCCCCTTGGACTAGCGGGGGGAGAACAAGAGACCCAGTACTTC.

The genes are TRBV7-6 and TRBJ2-7; TRBD1 agrees at 12 bases. Germline CDR1 SGHVS, CDR2 FNYEAQ. J was trimmed by 7 bases and V by 5 bases; bases with no gene match: 12. The CDR3 covers 16 residues. CDR3 DNA sequence: TGTGCCAGCAGCCTTCCGGGACAGGGGGCTTTAAGGGAGCAGTACTTC. It translates to CASSLPGQGALREQYF.

This chain connects TRBV19 to TRBJ2-7, with D perhaps TRBD1 (5 bases). Trimming stripped 5 bases from V and 0 bases from J, with 11 bases between. The germline V gene encodes CDR1 LNHDA and CDR2 SQIVND (reference sequence). CDR3 length equals 14 residues. The CDR3 DNA is TGTGCCAGTAGTCCACAGGTAACCTCCTACGAGCAGTACTTC. Protein sequence: CASSPQVTSYEQYF.

The chain is built from TRBV12-3 or TRBV12-4 and TRBJ1-1; D is ambiguous. The V gene lost 0 bases and the J gene lost 8 bases, with 10 bases spanning the gap. The CDR3 runs to 13 residues. The CDR3 sequence is CASSLAHGVEAFF. DNA of the CDR3: TGTGCCAGCAGTTTAGCCCACGGGGTGGAAGCTTTCTTT.

The V call is TRBV30, the J call TRBJ2-5; the match to TRBD2 covers 16 bases. The CDR3 sequence is 14 residues long. Germline CDR1 reads GTSNPN; CDR2 reads SVGIG (reference sequence). V trimming: 3 bases; J trimming: 8 bases; junction bases outside the gene matches: 3. CDR3 region: CAWRGLAGGSTQYF. The CDR3 DNA reads TGTGCCTGGAGGGGACTAGCGGGGGGGTCAACCCAGTACTTC. Drawing the rest from reference TRBV30 and TRBJ2-5, the complete variable domain is SQTIHQWPATLVQPVGSPLSLECTVEGTSNPNLYWYRQAAGRGLQLLFYSVGIGQISSEVPQNLSASRPQDRQFILSSKKLLLSDSGFYLCAWRGLAGGSTQYFGPGTRLLVL.

The chain links TRBV30 to TRBJ1-1; no firm D call. This CDR3 has 11 amino acids. Germline V lookup: CDR1 GTSNPN, CDR2 SVGIG (reference sequence). V was cut by 7 bases and J by 1 base, with 7 bases left in between. The CDR3 protein is CASRGNTEAFF. The CDR3 DNA reads as TGTGCCTCCCGCGGGAACACTGAAGCTTTCTTT.

This clone has only a few counts. This chain links TRBV4-2 with TRBJ2-2; no clear D gene. Per the germline V gene, CDR1 is LGHNA and CDR2 is YNFKEQ. This CDR3 comprises 18 residues. V dropped 2 bases and J dropped 7 bases, with 23 bases sitting between them. CDR3: CASSQRRIGTPNDGELFF. CDR3 DNA: TGTGCCAGCAGCCAACGCAGGATAGGCACCCCGAACGACGGGGAGCTGTTTTTT.

There are a few counts of this clone. The chain has TRBV27 and TRBJ2-3; 7 bases line up with TRBD1. Germline V gene sequence: CDR1 MNHEY, CDR2 SMNVEV (reference sequence). CDR3 length equals 14 residues. V trimming: 3 bases; J trimming: 2 bases; junction bases outside the gene matches: 2. This chain's CDR3 is CASSFDRDTDTQYF. Here the CDR3 DNA reads TGTGCCAGCAGTTTTGACAGGGACACAGATACGCAGTATTTT.

This clone has at least ten counts. This chain uses TRBV5-6 with TRBJ1-2; 9 bases agree with TRBD1. V shed 2 bases and J 4 bases; nucleotides not matched to a gene: 3. Germline values: CDR1 SGHDT, CDR2 YYEEEE. The CDR3 sequence is 14 residues long. The DNA for the CDR3 is TGTGCCAGCAGCTTACTGGACAGGGGCTATGGCTACACCTTC. It codes for CASSLLDRGYGYTF.

V usage is TRBV5-6 and J usage is TRBJ2-1; the match to TRBD2 covers 11 bases. After removal of 1 base from V and 4 bases from J, the junction contained 7 bases not matched to a gene. The CDR3 has 17 amino acids. Germline-derived CDR1 and CDR2 are SGHDT and YYEEEE. The CDR3 DNA reads as TGTGCCAGCAGCTTGATTATAGCGGGGGGGCCTTACAATGAGCAGTTCTTC. The encoded protein is CASSLIIAGGPYNEQFF.

In DNA form, the CDR3 reads TGTGCCAGCAGCGTCACAGGGGGCACCTACGAGCAGTACGTC. Protein product: CASSVTGGTYEQYV. The chain recombines TRBV7-3 with TRBJ2-7; the match to TRBD1 covers 9 bases. The germline V gene has CDR1 SGHTA and CDR2 FQGTGA. Trimming took 5 bases from V and 2 from J; bases not matched to a gene: 4. The CDR3 length is 14 residues.

The chain uses TRBV24-1 and TRBJ2-2, with D maybe TRBD2 (5 bases). V was pared by 0 bases and J by 3 bases, with 16 bases between. CDR1 and CDR2 (germline): KGHDR, SFDVKD. This CDR3 contains 18 residues. CDR3 nucleotide sequence: TGTGCCACCAGTGATTTGCTAGGGCAGTCCGGGGACACCGGGGAGCTGTTTTTT. It translates to CATSDLLGQSGDTGELFF.

The chain is built from TRBV30 and TRBJ2-1, with D possibly being TRBD1 (6 bases). This CDR3 is built from 15 residues. With 5 bases removed from V and 9 bases from J, the gap between germline ends came to 23 bases. Germline V gives CDR1 GTSNPN, CDR2 SVGIG (reference sequence). For the CDR3, the DNA is TGTGCCTGGGGAGTGCTCCGGACAGTCCCCGGTGAGCAGTTCTTC. Protein: CAWGVLRTVPGEQFF.

The chain recombines TRBV6-5 with TRBJ1-1; 8 bases are shared with TRBD1. This CDR3 region has 14 residues. CDR1 is MNHEY, CDR2 SVGAGI, per germline. Trimming at V came to 5 bases and at J to 6 bases, leaving 8 bases not matched to a gene. The CDR3 nucleotides are TGTGCCAGCAGTACCTGGACAGGGAAATCTGAAGCTTTCTTT. Amino acid sequence: CASSTWTGKSEAFF.

The chain carries TRBV3-1 (or the pseudogene TRBV3-2) and TRBJ1-6; D ambiguous. The CDR3 is 15 residues long. Germline-derived CDR1 and CDR2 are LGHDT and YNNKEL (reference sequence). V was shortened by 4 bases and J by 10 bases, with 17 bases between the two germline ends. The CDR3 is CASSPRQAYGSPLHF. CDR3 nucleotide sequence: TGTGCCAGCAGCCCCCGACAAGCCTATGGATCACCCCTCCACTTT.

V gene TRBV19 combines with J gene TRBJ2-3, with D perhaps matching TRBD1 (6 bases). V was trimmed by 9 bases and J by 6 bases, leaving 22 bases between them. Germline values: CDR1 LNHDA, CDR2 SQIVND (reference sequence). The CDR3 spans 15 residues. The CDR3 DNA is TGTGCCAGCAATTGGGCTGACAGGTTTAGTGATACGCAGTATTTT. It translates to CASNWADRFSDTQYF. Looking up the rest from reference TRBV19 and TRBJ2-3 gives the full variable domain: DGGITQSPKYLFRKEGQNVTLSCEQNLNHDAMYWYRQDPGQGLRLIYYSQIVNDFQKGDIAEGYSVSREKKESFPLTVTSAQKNPTAFYLCASNWADRFSDTQYFGPGTRLTVL.

V and J are TRBV11-2 and TRBJ1-2, with a weak D call TRBD1 (5 bases). Trimming stripped 3 bases from V and 4 bases from J, with 9 bases between. This CDR3 is built from 13 residues. Germline CDR1 reads SGHAT; CDR2 reads FQNNGV. CDR3 in amino acids: CASSLRDLYGYTF. In nucleotides, the CDR3 is TGTGCCAGCAGCTTGCGGGACCTCTATGGCTACACCTTC.

This clone was seen a single time. The V call is TRBV13, the J call TRBJ2-1, with D tentatively TRBD1 (6 bases). The CDR3 is 15 amino acids. Germline V gene lookup returns CDR1 PRHDT and CDR2 FYEKMQ (reference sequence). Deletions cut 5 bases from V and 7 bases from J, with 18 bases between. The CDR3 bases are TGTGCCAGCAGCCCCCAGACAGGAGCTGGGAATGAGCAGTTCTTC. Amino acids: CASSPQTGAGNEQFF.

This chain uses TRBV19 with TRBJ1-2; D uncertain. V was trimmed by 3 bases and J by 0 bases, leaving 20 bases between them. The CDR3 loop spans 18 amino acids. The germline V gene has CDR1 LNHDA and CDR2 SQIVND (reference sequence). The chain's CDR3 is CASSIGLVGRTTNYGYTF. DNA for the CDR3: TGTGCCAGTAGTATCGGGTTGGTAGGTCGTACAACTAACTATGGCTACACCTTC.

This clone appeared a few times. The chain couples TRBV4-2 to TRBJ1-4, with TRBD1 matching over 8 bases. Looked up from germline, CDR1 is LGHNA and CDR2 is YNFKEQ. The CDR3 contains 15 residues. V was clipped by 1 base and J by 7 bases; unmatched bases: 5. The CDR3 spells CASSQVTGGSEKLFF. The CDR3 nucleotides read TGTGCCAGCAGCCAAGTCACAGGGGGAAGTGAAAAACTGTTTTTT.

V usage is TRBV6-1 and J usage is TRBJ1-5; D not certain. Germline CDR1 reads MNHNS; CDR2 reads SASEGT. The germline V and J ends were trimmed by 2 bases and 0 bases, with 11 bases remaining between them. The CDR3 runs 16 residues. CDR3 in DNA: TGTGCCAGCAGTGAACAGGTCAGGATTAGCAATCAGCCCCAGCATTTT. Amino acid sequence: CASSEQVRISNQPQHF.

This clone has more than one count but fewer than ten. V is TRBV6-1 and J is TRBJ1-2; D uncertain. There are 14 residues in the CDR3. V was shortened by 2 bases and J by 0 bases, with 7 bases between the two germline ends. The germline V gene encodes CDR1 MNHNS and CDR2 SASEGT. The CDR3 reads CASSEKRANYGYTF. For the CDR3, the DNA is TGTGCCAGCAGTGAAAAACGGGCTAACTATGGCTACACCTTC.

The J gene is TRBJ2-2, the V gene TRBV6-1; 7 bases are a match to TRBD2. The junction had 0 bases not matched to a gene; V was cut back by 0 bases and J by 8 bases. CDR3 length: 13 amino acids. The V gene's germline CDR1 is MNHNS and CDR2 SASEGT. The CDR3 DNA reads as TGTGCCAGCAGTGAAGCGCGGGAGGGGGAGCTGTTTTTT. Protein sequence: CASSEAREGELFF.

This chain joins TRBV5-1 and TRBJ2-3; TRBD1 is a possible D gene (6 bases). CDR1 is SGHRS and CDR2 is YFSETQ in the germline V gene. The V gene lost 0 bases and the J gene lost 1 base, with 12 bases spanning the gap. The CDR3 runs 16 residues. This CDR3 is CASSLEGRGGTDTQYF. The CDR3, as DNA: TGCGCCAGCAGCTTGGAGGGCAGGGGTGGCACAGATACGCAGTATTTT.